The 19 T cell receptor beta chains reported below all come from one sample, sequenced in a study of cytomegalovirus exposure and HLA in healthy donors (dated by TCRdb to 2016 to 2017). The protocol used for the library was the immunoSEQ multiplex PCR assay. The multiplex PCR relied on a mix of 60 forward primers for TCR Vbeta segments and 13 reverse primers for TCR Jbeta segments. In its TCRdb copy, this immuneACCESS table keeps in-frame sequences only and misses some clones. Where compared with another copy, unresolved V genes explain less than half of these, and the others have no known cause. Recorded for this sample are tens of thousands of clones; about 86% of them occurred a single time. 2.5% to 3.5% of the sample belongs to the ten largest clones. The sequencing input was PBMCs. These receptors came from a boy younger than 18 in good health and CMV-seronegative.

The chain couples TRBV7-6 to TRBJ2-7; 9 nucleotides line up with TRBD2. The CDR3 has 16 amino acids. Germline V gene data show CDR1 as SGHVS and CDR2 as FNYEAQ. With V trimmed by 5 bases and J by 0 bases, 8 bases remained unmatched. DNA of the CDR3: TGTGCCAGCAGCATTAGCGGGGGACCTCCCTCCTACGAGCAGTACTTC. This sequence encodes CASSISGGPPSYEQYF.

V gene TRBV19 combines with J gene TRBJ1-5, with 9 bases fitting TRBD1. Germline V gives CDR1 LNHDA, CDR2 SQIVND (reference sequence). The CDR3 has 16 amino acids. Losses at the gene ends were 0 bases for V and 6 bases for J; bases not matched to a gene: 6. The CDR3 protein is CASSIDYRGPGQPQHF. In DNA, the CDR3 is TGTGCCAGTAGTATAGACTACAGGGGGCCGGGTCAGCCCCAGCATTTT.

The V and J genes are TRBV28 and TRBJ1-5, with D uncertain. The CDR3 consists of 12 residues. V lost 6 bases to trimming and J lost 7 bases, with 10 bases between them. Germline values: CDR1 MDHEN, CDR2 SYDVKM. CDR3: CASRIIGQPQHF. CDR3 DNA sequence: TGTGCCAGCAGGATAATCGGGCAGCCCCAGCATTTT.

The chain combines TRBV10-3 with TRBJ2-6, with 7 bases that match TRBD1. From germline, CDR1 is ENHRY and CDR2 SYGVKD. The ends lost 4 bases at V and 2 bases at J; junction bases unmatched: 8. The CDR3 covers 17 residues. CDR3 sequence: CAISGQGIVAGANVLTF. CDR3 nucleotides: TGTGCCATCAGTGGACAGGGAATAGTAGCTGGGGCCAACGTCCTGACTTTC.

The chain employs TRBV7-2 and TRBJ1-3, with TRBD1 as a possible D gene (5 bases). The V gene's germline CDR1 is SGHTA and CDR2 FQGNSA. Trimming left V 5 bases short and J 2 bases short, with 7 bases between. This CDR3 contains 13 residues. The CDR3 sequence: CASSPGPGNTIYF. CDR3 in DNA: TGTGCCAGCAGCCCAGGGCCTGGAAACACCATATATTTT.

CDR3 sequence: CSAATSGGYEQYF. The CDR3, as DNA: TGCAGCGCTGCCACTAGCGGGGGTTACGAGCAGTACTTC. The genes are TRBV29-1 and TRBJ2-7; TRBD2 aligns across 11 bases. V lost 7 bases to trimming and J lost 4 bases; unmatched junction nucleotides: 6. The germline gives CDR1 SQVTM, CDR2 ANQGSEA. CDR3 size: 13 residues.

This clone was found once. The V and J genes are TRBV5-1 and TRBJ2-5; weak D call: TRBD2 (6 bases). CDR1 is SGHRS and CDR2 is YFSETQ in the germline V gene. The ends were cut back, 3 bases at V and 3 bases at J, with 12 bases in the middle. The CDR3 sequence is 14 residues long. The CDR3 loop is CASSSSGEKETQYF. The DNA of the CDR3 is TGCGCCAGCAGCTCATCGGGGGAGAAAGAGACCCAGTACTTC. Drawing the rest from reference TRBV5-1 and TRBJ2-5, the complete variable domain is KAGVTQTPRYLIKTRGQQVTLSCSPISGHRSVSWYQQTPGQGLQFLFEYFSETQRNKGNFPGRFSGRQFSNSRSEMNVSTLELGDSALYLCASSSSGEKETQYFGPGTRLLVL.

The chain has TRBV4-1 and TRBJ2-7; 7 bases fit TRBD1. The V segment lost 4 bases and the J segment 0 bases; nucleotides outside the gene matches: 12. CDR1 is MGHRA, CDR2 YSYEKL, per germline. The CDR3 consists of 17 residues. The CDR3 protein is CASSRKRMGQNSYEQYF. In DNA, the CDR3 is TGCGCCAGCAGCCGCAAGAGAATGGGACAGAACTCCTACGAGCAGTACTTC.

The chain recombines TRBV25-1 with TRBJ2-2; 8 bases agree with TRBD2. Germline V gene sequence: CDR1 MGHDK, CDR2 SYGVNS. J gave up 1 base and V 3 bases, and 1 base lay outside the gene matches. CDR3 length: 15 amino acids. This CDR3 reads CASSDTSGNTGELFF. CDR3 nucleotide sequence: TGTGCCAGCAGTGATACTAGCGGGAACACCGGGGAGCTGTTTTTT.

This clone was detected only once. The chain carries TRBV6-4 and TRBJ2-1; D is perhaps TRBD2 (6 bases). V was clipped by 6 bases and J by 7 bases, with 16 bases between them. CDR1 and CDR2 (germline): MRHNA, SNTAGT. This CDR3 has 14 residues. CDR3 sequence: CASSPSGGRNEQFF. Here the CDR3 DNA reads TGTGCCAGCAGCCCCTCCGGGGGTAGGAATGAGCAGTTCTTC.

The chain uses TRBV5-6 and TRBJ1-3; 10 bases are a match to TRBD1. Germline lookup yields CDR1 SGHDT and CDR2 YYEEEE. The CDR3 covers 16 residues. V shed 2 bases and J 4 bases; nucleotides not matched to a gene: 6. Written as DNA, the CDR3 is TGTGCCAGCAGCTTTATCGGGACAGGGGAAGGAAACACCATATATTTT. Its protein is CASSFIGTGEGNTIYF.

The chain has TRBV6-7 and TRBJ1-3, with D possibly matching TRBD1 (6 bases). TRBV6-7 counts as an open reading frame of uncertain function. V was shortened by 2 bases and J by 5 bases, with 10 bases between the two germline ends. This CDR3 spans 14 amino acids. In nucleotides, the CDR3 is TGTGCCAGCAGTTACGGGGACATTCGAAACACCATATATTTT. Translated: CASSYGDIRNTIYF.

This clone came up once. J is TRBJ1-2 and V is TRBV7-3; D possibly corresponds to TRBD1 (6 bases). Germline assignment: CDR1 SGHTA and CDR2 FQGTGA. This CDR3 spans 14 amino acids. Trimming stripped 5 bases from V and 8 bases from J, with 18 bases between. The CDR3, as DNA: TGTGCCAGCAGCATGACAGGTGGGGTGCAGGGCTACACCTTC. Translated: CASSMTGGVQGYTF.

Only one count was recorded for this clone. The V gene is TRBV27, the J gene TRBJ1-4; perhaps TRBD1 as D (6 bases). CDR1 and CDR2 from the germline V gene are MNHEY and SMNVEV (reference sequence). Between the trimmed V and J ends, which lost 5 bases and 7 bases, there was a span of 14 bases. CDR3 size: 14 residues. CDR3 sequence (DNA): TGTGCCAGCAGTGTGGCAGGGGAAGGTGAAAAACTGTTTTTT. Its translation is CASSVAGEGEKLFF.

V and J are TRBV4-2 and TRBJ2-7, with 8 nucleotides matching TRBD2. The V and J ends lost 0 bases and 4 bases, in that order; junction bases with no gene match: 11. CDR1 and CDR2 (germline): LGHNA, YNFKEQ. The CDR3 has 17 residues. The CDR3 is CASSQDRGTGGAYEQYF. CDR3 sequence (DNA): TGTGCCAGCAGCCAAGATCGGGGGACGGGGGGGGCTTACGAGCAGTACTTC.

The rearrangement joins TRBV18 to TRBJ2-5; 7 bases map to TRBD2. The germline gives CDR1 KGHSH, CDR2 LQKENI. CDR3 length: 14 residues. Trimming at V came to 8 bases and at J to 5 bases, leaving 11 bases not matched to a gene. The CDR3 DNA is TGTGCCAGCACTAGACTAGCTTCAGGGGAGACCCAGTACTTC. This gives the protein CASTRLASGETQYF. The variable domain in full, with the rest retrieved from reference TRBV18 and TRBJ2-5, is NAGVMQNPRHLVRRRGQEARLRCSPMKGHSHVYWYRQLPEEGLKFMVYLQKENIIDESGMPKERFSAEFPKEGPSILRIQQVVRGDSAAYFCASTRLASGETQYFGPGTRLLVL.

The chain has TRBV6-1 and TRBJ2-3; tentative D call: TRBD2 (6 bases). CDR1 and CDR2 (germline): MNHNS, SASEGT. The germline V and J ends were trimmed by 2 bases and 3 bases, with 12 bases remaining between them. The CDR3 contains 15 residues. The CDR3 reads CASSELSGGTDTQYF. The CDR3 bases are TGTGCCAGCAGTGAACTCTCCGGAGGGACAGATACGCAGTATTTT.

The chain employs TRBV5-1 and TRBJ1-1; TRBD1 might be the D (6 bases). V was trimmed by 3 bases and J by 0 bases, leaving 12 bases between them. The CDR3 runs to 15 residues. The germline CDR1 and CDR2 sequences are SGHRS and YFSETQ. The CDR3 reads CASSSTGSMNTEAFF. The CDR3 DNA reads as TGCGCCAGCAGCTCCACAGGGTCCATGAACACTGAAGCTTTCTTT.

In its sample, this clone was seen once. J is TRBJ2-3 and V is TRBV5-1; 11 bases map to TRBD2. Per the germline V gene, CDR1 is SGHRS and CDR2 is YFSETQ. CDR3 length equals 16 residues. V shed 0 bases, J shed 5 bases, and the junction held 5 bases outside the gene matches. In nucleotides, the CDR3 is TGCGCCAGCAGCTTGGCTTTAACTAGCGGGGGAGATACGCAGTATTTT. It specifies CASSLALTSGGDTQYF.